This T cell receptor (beta chain) came from a study of blood T cell repertoires in COVID-19. This CDR3 has 15 residues. The germline V gene has CDR1 GTSNPN and CDR2 SVGIG (reference sequence). Trimming cost V 5 bases and J 8 bases; bases outside gene matches: 12. Clones were sequenced by immunoSEQ multiplex PCR, and TCRdb holds only the in-frame ones, with some missing. The repertoire includes about 71,000 clones, around 76% of them detected once, and roughly 13% sits in the top ten. Input material: peripheral blood. The sequence was collected from a woman older than 75 with acute or convalescent COVID-19. This chain joins TRBV30 and TRBJ1-2; TRBD1 agrees at 12 bases. The CDR3 protein is CAWGDRGRSLNGYTF. As DNA, the CDR3 is TGTGCCTGGGGGGACAGGGGGCGATCTCTTAACGGCTACACCTTC.